The 32 T cell receptor beta chains below all came from one sample that was sequenced in a study of tumor and adjacent non-tumor tissue in lung cancer. A modified ARM-PCR protocol with three rounds of nested PCR amplified TCRbeta. One entry per CDR3 protein results from TCRdb running MiXCR on the multiplex PCR reads. The data hold more than 120,000 distinct CDR3 sequences, with around 67% observed a single time. No cell sorting was done before RNA was extracted from the tissue. Sequencing input: lung tumor tissue. These receptor sequences come from a man aged 55 to 70 with small cell lung cancer.

The V and J genes are TRBV12-3 or TRBV12-4 and TRBJ2-7; 7 nucleotides align to TRBD1. The V and J ends lost 5 bases and 5 bases, in that order; junction bases with no gene match: 9. This CDR3 is 14 amino acids long. The DNA of the CDR3 is TGTGCCAGCAGTCCACGACAGGGATTGAACGAGCAGTACTTC. Translation: CASSPRQGLNEQYF.

To note about this clonotype: Without the conserved terminal phenylalanine or tryptophan, this CDR3 likely stems from a read error. The DNA is left out, because the CDR3 cannot be placed on it with certainty; the CDR3 is given as TCRdb lists it. The chain employs TRBV29-1 and TRBJ2-1; the table assigns TRBD2, which was not confirmed against the DNA. Germline assignment: CDR1 SQVTM and CDR2 ANQGSEA. The CDR3 is made up of 18 amino acids, end residues included. The CDR3 sequence: CRALQSGASERRLNEQSL.

V is TRBV12-3 or TRBV12-4 and J is TRBJ1-2; D remains unclear. V lost 8 bases and J 4 bases, leaving 11 bases between the germline ends. This CDR3 region has 12 residues. CDR3 protein: CASCLQTYGYTF. CDR3 nucleotide sequence: TGTGCCAGCTGCCTACAGACCTATGGCTACACCTTC.

This clonotype occurred once. The junction shows a germline mismatch at one end, possibly a read error. The V and J genes are TRBV5-1 and TRBJ1-1; D unclear. The CDR3 is 13 residues long. Germline lookup yields CDR1 SGHRS and CDR2 YFSETQ. CDR3 in amino acids: CTSSLSQPSEAYF. The CDR3 nucleotides read TGCACCAGCAGCTTGAGTCAGCCAAGTGAAGCTTACTTT.

There are a few counts of this clonotype. This chain connects TRBV11-2 to TRBJ2-1, with TRBD2 identical over 11 bases. V shed 8 bases and J 9 bases; nucleotides not matched to a gene: 12. In germline, CDR1 is SGHAT, CDR2 FQNNGV. This CDR3 spans 15 amino acids. This CDR3 reads CASCLVLAGVVEQFF. For the CDR3, the DNA is TGTGCCAGCTGCCTAGTACTAGCGGGAGTGGTTGAGCAGTTCTTC.

As regards this clonotype: This clone may be a read error of a much larger clone one base away. CDR3 in DNA: TGTGCCAGCAACTCCCACATCTCCGGGACAGGGTCTCTTGAGGCCAACGTCCTGACTTTC. It is translated as CASNSHISGTGSLEANVLTF. The rearrangement links TRBV11-3 to TRBJ2-6; 9 nucleotides agree with TRBD1. Germline lookup yields CDR1 SGHNT and CDR2 YENEEA. The CDR3 loop spans 20 amino acids. J was trimmed by 6 bases and V by 7 bases; bases with no gene match: 22.

About this clonotype: A much larger clone differs by one base, so this may be a read error. This chain links TRBV20-1 with TRBJ2-1; D is possibly TRBD2 (5 bases). Germline V gene data show CDR1 as DFQATT and CDR2 as SNEGSKA (reference sequence). CDR3 length equals 15 residues. This CDR3 reads CRNTLLGSSYNEQFF. The CDR3 DNA reads TGCAGAAACACCCTGCTGGGGAGCTCCTACAATGAGCAGTTCTTC.

In its sample, this clonotype was seen a few times. A much larger clone differs from this one at a single base, so this may be a read error. The gene calls are TRBV20-1 and TRBJ1-5; 10 bases are shared with TRBD1. The V and J ends lost 5 bases and 8 bases, in that order; junction bases with no gene match: 9. The CDR3 runs 14 residues. Per the germline V gene, CDR1 is DFQATT and CDR2 is SNEGSKA (reference sequence). The CDR3 protein is CSAVRDRGYEPQHF. Here the CDR3 DNA reads TGCAGTGCTGTTCGGGACAGGGGTTACGAGCCCCAGCATTTT.

This clonotype was seen once. This sequence joins TRBV20-1 and TRBJ2-3; D is unresolved. The CDR3 contains 14 residues. CDR1 and CDR2 from the germline V gene are DFQATT and SNEGSKA (reference sequence). Trimming cost V 5 bases and J 0 bases, with 12 bases left between them. As DNA, the CDR3 is TGCAGTGCTTACTTGCAGGCTAGCACAGATACGCAGTATTTT. Protein: CSAYLQASTDTQYF.

V gene TRBV5-1 combines with J gene TRBJ2-7; a possible D gene is TRBD2 (6 bases). Deletions cut 4 bases from V and 0 bases from J, with 20 bases between. This CDR3 comprises 17 residues. Germline CDR1 reads SGHRS; CDR2 reads YFSETQ. In DNA form, the CDR3 reads TGCGCCAGCAGCCCAGGACCAGAACGGGGGAGCTCCTACGAGCAGTACTTC. It is translated as CASSPGPERGSSYEQYF.

J is TRBJ2-1 and V is TRBV11-3; 8 bases are shared with TRBD2. Per germline, CDR1 SGHNT and CDR2 YENEEA. The CDR3 extends over 17 amino acids. Trimming took 4 bases from V and 16 from J; bases not matched to a gene: 24. CDR3 in DNA: TGTGCCAGCAGCTCGGGACTAGTGGGAGGGCCCTACAATGAGTACTTCTTC. Encoded protein: CASSSGLVGGPYNEYFF.

This clonotype was recorded at least ten times. The chain has TRBV20-1 and TRBJ1-3, with D uncertain. V gave up 6 bases and J gave up 4 bases, with 13 bases separating them. The germline V gene encodes CDR1 DFQATT and CDR2 SNEGSKA (reference sequence). This CDR3 spans 13 amino acids. The CDR3 DNA is TGCAGTGCCCACTCCAGGATCGGAAACACCATATATTTT. This translates into CSAHSRIGNTIYF.

As for this clonotype: One end of the junction varies from germline; a read error may be responsible. The chain is built from TRBV20-1 and TRBJ2-3; either TRBD1 or TRBD2 may supply D (5 bases each). Germline V gene lookup returns CDR1 DFQATT and CDR2 SNEGSKA (reference sequence). The CDR3 is 12 residues long. Written as DNA, the CDR3 is TGCAGCTCCTTGAGGGGCACAGATACGCAGTTTTTT. This sequence encodes CSSLRGTDTQFF.

This clonotype was picked up many times. This chain joins TRBV28 and TRBJ2-5, with a weak D call TRBD1 (6 bases). CDR3 length equals 13 residues. Germline V lookup: CDR1 MDHEN, CDR2 SYDVKM. V was pared by 7 bases and J by 7 bases, with 16 bases between. The CDR3 is CASKSGQGRTQYF. Here the CDR3 DNA reads TGTGCCAGCAAGTCGGGGCAGGGGCGGACCCAGTACTTC.

Details on this clonotype: The junction departs from the called germline gene at one end, perhaps through a read error. The rearrangement joins TRBV11-2 to TRBJ2-1; D might be TRBD2 (6 bases). Per germline, CDR1 SGHAT and CDR2 FQNNGV. CDR3 length: 15 residues. Here the CDR3 reads CGSSLGGVRGGEQSF. The CDR3 DNA follows: TGTGGCAGCAGCTTGGGGGGAGTTAGGGGAGGCGAGCAGTCCTTC.

J is TRBJ2-5 and V is TRBV7-2; D is ambiguous. V was pared by 2 bases and J by 0 bases, with 7 bases between. Germline V gene data show CDR1 as SGHTA and CDR2 as FQGNSA. The CDR3 sequence is 14 residues long. The CDR3 protein is CASSLTHYQETQYF. The DNA for the CDR3 is TGTGCCAGCAGCTTAACGCACTACCAAGAGACCCAGTACTTC.

V gene TRBV20-1 combines with J gene TRBJ2-5; 10 nucleotides match TRBD1. Germline V CDR1 and CDR2: DFQATT, SNEGSKA (reference sequence). The CDR3 totals 15 residues. V dropped 5 bases and J dropped 4; count of bases not matched to a gene: 10. In DNA form, the CDR3 reads TGCAGTGCTGGGGACAGGGGCCCTACGGGAGAGACCCAGTACTTC. This codes for CSAGDRGPTGETQYF.

The chain couples TRBV10-3 to TRBJ2-7; a possible D gene is TRBD1 (5 bases). In germline, CDR1 is ENHRY, CDR2 SYGVKD. V shed 3 bases and J shed 1 base, with 13 bases lying between them. This CDR3 has 15 amino acids. DNA for the CDR3: TGTGCCATCAGTGACTACGGACAAACATCCTACGAGCAGTACGTC. Translating it yields CAISDYGQTSYEQYV.

This clonotype was observed a single time. The chain recombines TRBV6-5 with TRBJ1-6; no firm D call. The CDR3 consists of 13 residues. The germline CDR1 and CDR2 sequences are MNHEY and SVGAGI. V shed 4 bases and J shed 6 bases, with 7 bases lying between them. For the CDR3, the DNA is TGTGCCAGCAGTTCTCAATGTAATTCACCCCTCCACTTT. Translating it yields CASSSQCNSPLHF.

As regards this clonotype: With a much larger clone just one base away, this may be a read error. The chain is built from TRBV5-4 and TRBJ1-2; 8 nucleotides line up with TRBD1. The V gene's germline CDR1 is SGHNT and CDR2 YYREEE (reference sequence). This CDR3 contains 14 residues. CDR3 bases: TGTGTCAGCAGCTTGATCCAGGGGGCGGATGGCTACACCTTC. Its translation: CVSSLIQGADGYTF.

About this clonotype itself: Mismatch with germline at one junction end may stem from a read error. This chain connects TRBV6-1 to TRBJ1-5; the D gene is possibly TRBD1 (5 bases). Germline CDR1 is MNHNS and CDR2 is SASEGT. CDR3 size: 15 residues. In DNA, the CDR3 is TGTGCCAACAGTGGTAGACAGCATAGCAATCAGCCCCAGCATTTT. It codes for CANSGRQHSNQPQHF.

This clonotype was seen a single time. The chain is built from TRBV4-1 and TRBJ2-7; D unclear. The V end lost 7 bases, the J end lost 0 bases, and 13 bases lay between the germline ends. Per the germline V gene, CDR1 is MGHRA and CDR2 is YSYEKL. The CDR3 is 14 residues long. For the CDR3, the DNA is TGCGCCAGCAACCAGGCAGAGAACTCCTACGAGCAGTACTTC. The encoded protein is CASNQAENSYEQYF.

The chain uses TRBV20-1 and TRBJ1-2, with D perhaps TRBD1 (5 bases). CDR1 and CDR2 (germline): DFQATT, SNEGSKA (reference sequence). The CDR3 has 14 amino acids. V was clipped by 6 bases and J by 2 bases, with 16 bases between them. The CDR3 here is CSATRGMRNYGYTF. CDR3 nucleotides: TGCAGTGCAACTAGGGGAATGCGAAACTATGGCTACACCTTC.

As to this clonotype: A much bigger clone sits one base away, suggesting this may be a read error. The gene calls are TRBV20-1 and TRBJ2-3, with D uncertain. The germline V gene encodes CDR1 DFQATT and CDR2 SNEGSKA (reference sequence). This CDR3 is 11 amino acids long. The CDR3 region is CTADLVHTQYF. CDR3 bases: TGCACTGCTGACCTAGTGCATACGCAGTATTTT.

In the case of this clonotype: The junction departs from the called germline gene at one end, perhaps through a read error. The DNA of the CDR3 is TGTGCCAGCAGCAAAATAGGGGGTTCATGGGTTGAGCAATTCTTC. As protein: CASSKIGGSWVEQFF. The V gene is TRBV12-3 or TRBV12-4, the J gene TRBJ2-1; a possible D gene is TRBD1 (6 bases). The CDR3 extends over 15 amino acids.

The table lists this clonotype with many counts. CDR3: CASSQVVGDNEKLFF. The CDR3 nucleotides read TGTGCCAGCAGCCAAGTTGTTGGGGATAATGAAAAACTGTTTTTT. This chain uses TRBV4-2 with TRBJ1-4; D uncertain. With 1 base removed from V and 4 bases from J, the gap between germline ends came to 10 bases. The CDR3 is made up of 15 amino acids. Germline CDR1 and CDR2: LGHNA and YNFKEQ.

On this clonotype: One junction end disagrees with the germline gene, perhaps due to a read error. The V call is TRBV6-1, the J call TRBJ2-1; 8 bases agree with TRBD1. Germline values: CDR1 MNHNS, CDR2 SASEGT. The CDR3 loop spans 18 amino acids. This chain's CDR3 is CARSEAPQGQALYNEQFF. In DNA, the CDR3 is TGTGCCCGCAGTGAGGCGCCCCAGGGACAGGCCCTCTACAATGAGCAGTTCTTC.

Notes on this clonotype: The junction differs from germline at one of its ends, possibly a read error. J is TRBJ2-7 and V is TRBV20-1; 7 bases are a match to TRBD2. The CDR3 sequence is 12 residues long. Germline V gene data show CDR1 as DFQATT and CDR2 as SNEGSKA (reference sequence). The CDR3 spells CSAGTNFYERYF. CDR3 nucleotide sequence: TGCAGTGCCGGGACTAACTTCTACGAGCGGTACTTC.

The chain combines TRBV24-1 with TRBJ2-7, with 11 bases lining up with TRBD1. The junction had 5 bases not matched to a gene; V was cut back by 3 bases and J by 5 bases. The CDR3 extends over 15 amino acids. Germline V lookup: CDR1 KGHDR, CDR2 SFDVKD. The CDR3 here is CATSDHGTGGNEQYF. For the CDR3, the DNA is TGTGCCACCAGTGATCACGGGACAGGGGGAAACGAGCAGTACTTC.

This chain joins TRBV7-9 and TRBJ2-2; D unclear. The ends were cut back, 5 bases at V and 6 bases at J, with 13 bases in the middle. The CDR3 has 14 residues. Germline-derived CDR1 and CDR2 are SEHNR and FQNEAQ (reference sequence). CDR3 coding DNA: TGTGCCAGCAGCCCAGGTTGGGATGCCGGGGAGCTGTTTTTT. Its protein product is CASSPGWDAGELFF.

As to this clonotype: Sequence at one end of the junction differs from germline and may be a read error. CDR3 amino acids: CASSTGLAGGRYNEHFF. CDR3 nucleotide sequence: TGTGCCAGCAGCACAGGACTAGCGGGAGGGCGGTACAATGAGCACTTCTTC. This chain joins TRBV7-9 and TRBJ2-1; 15 bases map to TRBD2. The germline V gene has CDR1 SEHNR and CDR2 FQNEAQ (reference sequence). CDR3 length: 17 residues.

This clonotype was counted a few times. A much more abundant neighbour one base away suggests this may be a read error. This chain connects TRBV20-1 to TRBJ2-3, with 10 bases fitting TRBD2. Germline V gives CDR1 DFQATT, CDR2 SNEGSKA (reference sequence). The CDR3 loop spans 15 amino acids. The CDR3 is CSARPSGRVSDMQYF. The DNA of the CDR3 is TGCAGTGCTAGACCCAGCGGGAGGGTTTCAGATATGCAGTATTTT.